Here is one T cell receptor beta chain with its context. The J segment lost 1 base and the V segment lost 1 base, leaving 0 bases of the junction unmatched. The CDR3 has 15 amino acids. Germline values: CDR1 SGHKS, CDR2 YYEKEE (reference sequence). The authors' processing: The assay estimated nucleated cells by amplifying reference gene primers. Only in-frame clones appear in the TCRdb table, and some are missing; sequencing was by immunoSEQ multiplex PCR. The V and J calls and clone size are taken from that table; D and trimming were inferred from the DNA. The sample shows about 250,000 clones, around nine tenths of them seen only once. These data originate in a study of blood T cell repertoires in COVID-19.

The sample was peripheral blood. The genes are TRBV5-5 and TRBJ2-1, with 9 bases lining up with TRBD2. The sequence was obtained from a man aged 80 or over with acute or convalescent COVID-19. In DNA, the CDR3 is TGTGCCAGCAGCTTGCTAGCGGGATCCTACAATGAGCAGTTCTTC. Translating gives CASSLLAGSYNEQFF.